This TCR beta chain emerged from a study of blood T cell repertoires in COVID-19. Study in general: T cells, B-cell-depleted T cells, or PBMCs provided the cDNA or gDNA that served as material.

Assay: immunoSEQ multiplex PCR; the TCRdb copy retains only in-frame clones and omits some. The repertoire has about 210,000 clones, approximately 84% of them found once; the top ten carry around 7.3%. Germline V gene sequence: CDR1 MNHEY, CDR2 SVGAGI. This CDR3 contains 14 residues. Germline trimming cut 6 bases from V and 5 bases from J; bases unmatched to any gene: 5. This clonotype was sampled from a woman aged 50 to 60 with active or convalescent COVID-19. What was sequenced was peripheral blood. The chain links TRBV6-5 to TRBJ1-4, with TRBD1 matching 8 bases. CDR3 DNA: TGTGCCAGCAGCAGGACAGGGCAGAATGAAAAACTGTTTTTT. Translation: CASSRTGQNEKLFF.